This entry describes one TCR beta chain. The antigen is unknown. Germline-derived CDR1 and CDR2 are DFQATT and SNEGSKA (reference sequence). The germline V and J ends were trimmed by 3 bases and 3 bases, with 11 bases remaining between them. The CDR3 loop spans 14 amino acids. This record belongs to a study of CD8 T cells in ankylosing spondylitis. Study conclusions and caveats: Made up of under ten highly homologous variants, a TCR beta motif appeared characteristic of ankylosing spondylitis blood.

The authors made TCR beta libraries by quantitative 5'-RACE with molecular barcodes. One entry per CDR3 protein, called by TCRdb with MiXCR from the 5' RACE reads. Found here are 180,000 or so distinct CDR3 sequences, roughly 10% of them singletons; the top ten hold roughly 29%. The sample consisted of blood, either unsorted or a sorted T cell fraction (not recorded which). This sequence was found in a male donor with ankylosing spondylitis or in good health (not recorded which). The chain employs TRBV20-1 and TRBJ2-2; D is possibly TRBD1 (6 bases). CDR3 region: CSASYGQYTGELFF. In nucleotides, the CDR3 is TGCAGTGCTAGTTATGGACAGTACACCGGGGAGCTGTTTTTT.